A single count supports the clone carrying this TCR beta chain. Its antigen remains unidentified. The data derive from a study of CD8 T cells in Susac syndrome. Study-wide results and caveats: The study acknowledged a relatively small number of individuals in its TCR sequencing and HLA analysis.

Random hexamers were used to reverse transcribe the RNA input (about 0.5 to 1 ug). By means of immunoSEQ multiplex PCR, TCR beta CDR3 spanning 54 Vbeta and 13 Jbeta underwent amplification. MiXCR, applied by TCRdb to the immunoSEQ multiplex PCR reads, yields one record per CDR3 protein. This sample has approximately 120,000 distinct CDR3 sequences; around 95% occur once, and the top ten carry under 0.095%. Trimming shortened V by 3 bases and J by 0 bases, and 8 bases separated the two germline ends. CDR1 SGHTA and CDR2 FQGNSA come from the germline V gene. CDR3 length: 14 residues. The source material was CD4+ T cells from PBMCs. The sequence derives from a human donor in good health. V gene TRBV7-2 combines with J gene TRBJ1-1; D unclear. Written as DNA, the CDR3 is TGTGCCAGCAGCTTCAGAGCTTTGAACACTGAAGCTTTCTTT. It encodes CASSFRALNTEAFF.